These 23 T cell receptor beta chains originate from one sample sequenced in a study of blood T cell repertoires in COVID-19. The assay was immunoSEQ multiplex PCR, and TCRdb's table has in-frame clones only and misses some. The table includes 90,000 to 110,000 clones, 65% to 90% detected once. The specimen was peripheral blood. The receptor source for this set is an elderly man with acute or convalescent COVID-19.

This chain links TRBV3-1 (or the pseudogene TRBV3-2) with TRBJ1-2; D is uncertain. The germline CDR1 and CDR2 sequences are LGHDT and YNNKEL (reference sequence). The CDR3 is 12 residues long. Trimming cost V 3 bases and J 6 bases, with 8 bases left between them. CDR3 nucleotides: TGTGCCAGCAGCCACAATAGAGATGGCTACACCTTC. Its protein product is CASSHNRDGYTF.

The chain recombines TRBV18 with TRBJ2-3, with 9 positions matching TRBD1. The junction had 5 bases not matched to a gene; V was cut back by 3 bases and J by 1 base. There are 16 residues in the CDR3. Germline lookup yields CDR1 KGHSH and CDR2 LQKENI. The CDR3 nucleotides are TGTGCCAGCTCACCTCCGGGACAGGGAGGCACAGATACGCAGTATTTT. Translating it yields CASSPPGQGGTDTQYF.

This chain links TRBV28 with TRBJ1-3; D might be TRBD1 (6 bases). V was clipped by 7 bases and J by 2 bases, with 12 bases between them. Germline lookup yields CDR1 MDHEN and CDR2 SYDVKM. The CDR3 contains 14 residues. CDR3 sequence (DNA): TGTGCCAGCATCCCAGGGGCTCCTGGAAACACCATATATTTT. This sequence encodes CASIPGAPGNTIYF.

The genes are TRBV28 and TRBJ2-1, with TRBD2 identical over 8 bases. V trimming: 3 bases; J trimming: 5 bases; junction bases outside the gene matches: 3. The CDR3 contains 14 residues. Per the germline V gene, CDR1 is MDHEN and CDR2 is SYDVKM. In DNA, the CDR3 is TGTGCCAGCAGTTTTGGGACTAGTGACAATGAGCAGTTCTTC. Encoded protein: CASSFGTSDNEQFF.

This clone was picked up a small number of times. The sample holds other DNA sequences that translate to the same CDR3. CDR3: CSVGPGSNQPQHF. The CDR3 DNA is TGCAGCGTTGGACCGGGGTCAAATCAGCCCCAGCATTTT. The chain uses TRBV29-1 and TRBJ1-5; no clear D gene. The CDR3 loop spans 13 amino acids. The V and J ends lost 4 bases and 4 bases respectively, with 11 bases between them. Germline CDR1 reads SQVTM; CDR2 reads ANQGSEA. Full variable domain (remainder filled in from reference TRBV29-1 and TRBJ1-5): SAVISQKPSRDICQRGTSLTIQCQVDSQVTMMFWYRQQPGQSLTLIATANQGSEATYESGFVIDKFPISRPNLTFSTLTVSNMSPEDSSIYLCSVGPGSNQPQHFGDGTRLSIL.

This clone has just a few counts. The chain joins TRBV11-3 to TRBJ1-2, with 7 bases that match TRBD1. The germline gives CDR1 SGHNT, CDR2 YENEEA. This CDR3 comprises 15 residues. V shed 1 base, J shed 4 bases, and the junction held 6 bases outside the gene matches. CDR3 in amino acids: CASSLVSGGFYGYTF. The CDR3 DNA follows: TGTGCCAGCAGCTTAGTCTCAGGGGGTTTCTATGGCTACACCTTC.

DNA for the CDR3: TGTGCCAGCAGGATAGCGGGGGGAAGGGATACGCAGTATTTT. Encoded protein: CASRIAGGRDTQYF. The rearrangement joins TRBV6-5 to TRBJ2-3; 10 bases agree with TRBD2. Germline CDR1 and CDR2: MNHEY and SVGAGI. CDR3 length: 14 residues. V was clipped by 6 bases and J by 6 bases; unmatched bases: 6.

This sequence joins TRBV9 and TRBJ2-3; 10 bases are a match to TRBD2. Trimming at V came to 4 bases and at J to 6 bases, leaving 8 bases not matched to a gene. This CDR3 contains 15 residues. Germline loops: CDR1 SGDLS, CDR2 YYNGEE. The CDR3 region has the DNA TGTGCCAGCAGCCCCCGCCTAGCGGGGGCGGATACGCAGTATTTT. It yields the protein CASSPRLAGADTQYF.

V is TRBV6-1 and J is TRBJ2-1, with a tentative D call TRBD2 (7 bases). The CDR3 spans 16 residues. Germline CDR1 MNHNS, CDR2 SASEGT. V lost 2 bases and J 10 bases, leaving 21 bases between the germline ends. CDR3 sequence reads: CASSENSGGVFGEQFF. The CDR3 nucleotides read TGTGCCAGCAGTGAAAATTCGGGGGGCGTTTTTGGCGAGCAGTTCTTC.

The rearrangement uses TRBV6-6 and TRBJ1-6; D gene unclear. Germline V gene data show CDR1 as MNHNY and CDR2 as SVGAGI (reference sequence). This CDR3 contains 16 residues. V lost 0 bases to trimming and J lost 10 bases, with 16 bases between them. The CDR3, as DNA: TGTGCCAGCAGTTACTCAAGCGGAGTAACGAGGTCACCCCTCCACTTT. It yields the protein CASSYSSGVTRSPLHF.

V and J are TRBV29-1 and TRBJ1-1; D may be TRBD1 (5 bases). The CDR3 is made up of 13 amino acids. Germline CDR1 SQVTM, CDR2 ANQGSEA. Trimming stripped 1 base from V and 5 bases from J, with 11 bases between. CDR3: CSVEGGVRTEAFF. As DNA, the CDR3 is TGCAGCGTTGAAGGGGGCGTACGGACTGAAGCTTTCTTT.

The rearrangement uses TRBV28 and TRBJ1-5; no definite D call. Trimming cost V 8 bases and J 0 bases, with 14 bases left between them. This CDR3 contains 15 residues. Germline-derived CDR1 and CDR2 are MDHEN and SYDVKM. CDR3 nucleotide sequence: TGTGCCAGCCTTACGATTAGTCCTAGCAATCAGCCCCAGCATTTT. The encoded protein is CASLTISPSNQPQHF. Full variable domain (rest looked up from reference TRBV28 and TRBJ1-5): DVKVTQSSRYLVKRTGEKVFLECVQDMDHENMFWYRQDPGLGLRLIYFSYDVKMKEKGDIPEGYSVSREKKERFSLILESASTNQTSMYLCASLTISPSNQPQHFGDGTRLSIL.

This clone has a single count. This chain links TRBV6-6 with TRBJ2-4; 9 bases align to TRBD2. Germline V CDR1 and CDR2: MNHNY, SVGAGI (reference sequence). Unmatched junction bases numbered 9, after V lost 2 bases and J lost 7 bases. The CDR3 is made up of 16 amino acids. The CDR3 bases are TGTGCCAGCAGTTACGTGGCGGGAGGGCCAAGGAACATTCAGTACTTC. Translation gives CASSYVAGGPRNIQYF.

The V and J genes are TRBV2 and TRBJ1-1; TRBD1 agrees at 8 bases. Looked up from germline, CDR1 is SNHLY and CDR2 is FYNNEI. The CDR3 sequence is 16 residues long. J lost 0 bases, V lost 8 bases, and 11 bases had no gene match. In DNA form, the CDR3 reads TGTGCCAGCGTGCCGGACAGGGCCCTCATGAACACTGAAGCTTTCTTT. It is translated as CASVPDRALMNTEAFF.

The V call is TRBV2, the J call TRBJ1-5; the D gene is possibly TRBD1 (6 bases). CDR3 length: 14 residues. CDR1 is SNHLY and CDR2 is FYNNEI in the germline V gene. V lost 6 bases, J lost 5 bases, and 14 bases lay in between. The CDR3 region is CASRADSFHQPQHF. CDR3 in DNA: TGTGCCAGCAGAGCGGACAGTTTCCATCAGCCCCAGCATTTT.

In this sample, this clone turned up once. The V and J genes are TRBV5-5 and TRBJ1-1; D might be TRBD1 (5 bases). Germline loops: CDR1 SGHKS, CDR2 YYEKEE (reference sequence). The CDR3 runs 14 residues. V dropped 2 bases and J dropped 4 bases, with 12 bases sitting between them. This CDR3 is CASSFAGKGTEAFF. In DNA form, the CDR3 reads TGTGCCAGCAGCTTCGCAGGGAAGGGCACTGAAGCTTTCTTT.

This chain links TRBV10-3 with TRBJ2-3; 7 positions match TRBD2. The CDR3 covers 16 residues. J was trimmed by 0 bases and V by 3 bases; bases with no gene match: 6. CDR1 is ENHRY, CDR2 SYGVKD, per germline. The CDR3 bases are TGTGCCATCAGTGATTCTAGCGGTACTAGCACAGATACGCAGTATTTT. Residues: CAISDSSGTSTDTQYF.

The V call is TRBV15, the J call TRBJ2-5; a possible D gene is TRBD1 (6 bases). The V gene's germline CDR1 is LNHNV and CDR2 YYDKDF (reference sequence). This CDR3 comprises 13 residues. Deletions cut 5 bases from V and 5 bases from J, with 12 bases between. This CDR3 is CATSRSRGETQYF. DNA of the CDR3: TGTGCCACCAGCCGGTCTAGGGGGGAGACCCAGTACTTC.

The V and J genes are TRBV24-1 and TRBJ2-1, with D possibly matching TRBD2 (6 bases). The CDR3 is 16 amino acids. In germline, CDR1 is KGHDR, CDR2 SFDVKD. The V and J ends lost 3 bases and 8 bases respectively, with 19 bases between them. CDR3 region: CATSDPGTQRGHEQFF. The CDR3 coding sequence is TGTGCCACCAGTGATCCCGGGACTCAGCGAGGCCATGAGCAGTTCTTC.

The CDR3 loop is CASSVEAGSYEQYF. The CDR3 DNA reads TGTGCCAGCAGCGTAGAAGCAGGATCCTACGAGCAGTACTTC. The chain couples TRBV9 to TRBJ2-7; D is undetermined. Germline V gives CDR1 SGDLS, CDR2 YYNGEE. This CDR3 has 14 residues. V lost 0 bases to trimming and J lost 1 base, with 8 bases between them.

V usage is TRBV9 and J usage is TRBJ2-5; D possibly corresponds to TRBD1 (5 bases). The ends were cut back, 3 bases at V and 2 bases at J, with 20 bases in the middle. CDR1 is SGDLS and CDR2 is YYNGEE in the germline V gene. The CDR3 length is 17 residues. The CDR3 here is CASSEAGSAPGQETQYF. The CDR3, as DNA: TGTGCCAGCAGCGAAGCAGGGTCCGCCCCCGGGCAAGAGACCCAGTACTTC.

J is TRBJ1-4 and V is TRBV4-1; possible D gene TRBD1, 5 bases. This CDR3 region has 16 residues. Trimming left V 2 bases short and J 10 bases short, with 20 bases between. Germline V lookup: CDR1 MGHRA, CDR2 YSYEKL. CDR3 sequence (DNA): TGCGCCAGCAGCCAATCGACAGCCGCTTCCTACGTAAAACTGTTTTTT. It yields the protein CASSQSTAASYVKLFF.

J is TRBJ2-6 and V is TRBV7-9; 8 bases match TRBD2. The CDR3 runs to 18 residues. The germline V gene encodes CDR1 SEHNR and CDR2 FQNEAQ (reference sequence). V lost 5 bases, J lost 0 bases, and 9 bases stayed unmatched. DNA of the CDR3: TGTGCCAGCAGCCCTATTGGACTAGCTCCCTCTGGGGCCAACGTCCTGACTTTC. It yields the protein CASSPIGLAPSGANVLTF.